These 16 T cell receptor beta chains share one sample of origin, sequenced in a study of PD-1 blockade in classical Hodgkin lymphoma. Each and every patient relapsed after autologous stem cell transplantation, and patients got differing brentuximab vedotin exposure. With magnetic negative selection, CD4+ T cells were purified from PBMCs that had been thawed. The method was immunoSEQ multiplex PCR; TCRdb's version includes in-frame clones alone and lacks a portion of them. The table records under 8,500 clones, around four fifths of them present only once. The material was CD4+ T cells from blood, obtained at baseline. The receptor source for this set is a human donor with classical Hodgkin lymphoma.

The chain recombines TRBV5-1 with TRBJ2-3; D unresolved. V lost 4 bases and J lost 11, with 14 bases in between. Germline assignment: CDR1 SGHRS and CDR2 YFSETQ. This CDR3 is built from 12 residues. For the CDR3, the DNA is TGCGCCAGCAGCGTAGACTCCACCGTGCAGTATTTT. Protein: CASSVDSTVQYF.

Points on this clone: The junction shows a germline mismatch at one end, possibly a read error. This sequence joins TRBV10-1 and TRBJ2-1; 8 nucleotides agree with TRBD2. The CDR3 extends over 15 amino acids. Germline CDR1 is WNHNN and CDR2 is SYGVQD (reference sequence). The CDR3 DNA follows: TGCGCCAGCAGTGGGGGACTAGACTCCTCCAATGAGCAGTTCTTC. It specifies CASSGGLDSSNEQFF.

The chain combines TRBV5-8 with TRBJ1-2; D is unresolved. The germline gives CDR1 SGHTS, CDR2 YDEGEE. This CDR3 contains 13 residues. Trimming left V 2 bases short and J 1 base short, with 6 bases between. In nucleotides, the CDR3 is TGTGCCAGCAGCTTTCAGTATAACTATGGCTACACCTTC. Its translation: CASSFQYNYGYTF.

CDR3 loop: CASSLSGGNEQFF. CDR3 sequence (DNA): TGTGCCAGCAGCTTGTCGGGGGGCAATGAGCAGTTCTTC. V and J are TRBV5-4 and TRBJ2-1, with 7 bases identical to TRBD2. Germline assignment: CDR1 SGHNT and CDR2 YYREEE (reference sequence). V was pared by 1 base and J by 6 bases, with 1 base of the junction left unmatched. This CDR3 is built from 13 residues.

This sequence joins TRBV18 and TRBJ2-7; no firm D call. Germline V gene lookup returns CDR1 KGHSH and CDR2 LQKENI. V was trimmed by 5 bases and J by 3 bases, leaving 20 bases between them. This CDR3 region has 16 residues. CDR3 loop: CASSSLTNSVVYEQYV. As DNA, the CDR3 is TGTGCCAGCTCATCATTGACCAACTCTGTGGTCTACGAGCAGTACGTC.

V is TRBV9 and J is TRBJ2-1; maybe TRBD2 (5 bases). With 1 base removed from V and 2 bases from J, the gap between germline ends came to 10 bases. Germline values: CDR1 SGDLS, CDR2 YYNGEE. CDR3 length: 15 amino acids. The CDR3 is CASSVRGSTYNEQFF. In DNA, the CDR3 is TGTGCCAGCAGCGTACGGGGTTCGACCTACAATGAGCAGTTCTTC.

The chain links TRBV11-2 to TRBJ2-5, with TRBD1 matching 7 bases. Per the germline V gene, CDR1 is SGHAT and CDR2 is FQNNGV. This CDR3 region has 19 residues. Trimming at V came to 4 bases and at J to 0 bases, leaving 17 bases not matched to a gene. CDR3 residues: CASSYNRGFRGHHQETQYF. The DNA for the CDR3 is TGTGCCAGCAGCTACAACAGGGGTTTTAGGGGGCACCACCAAGAGACCCAGTACTTC.

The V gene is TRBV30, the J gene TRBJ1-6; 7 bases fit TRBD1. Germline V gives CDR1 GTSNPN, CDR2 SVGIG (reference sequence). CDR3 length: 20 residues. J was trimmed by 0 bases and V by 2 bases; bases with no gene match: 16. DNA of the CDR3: TGTGCCTGGAGTCCAGGGGGATTAAGACTGAAAAGCTCCTATAATTCACCCCTCCACTTT. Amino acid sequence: CAWSPGGLRLKSSYNSPLHF.

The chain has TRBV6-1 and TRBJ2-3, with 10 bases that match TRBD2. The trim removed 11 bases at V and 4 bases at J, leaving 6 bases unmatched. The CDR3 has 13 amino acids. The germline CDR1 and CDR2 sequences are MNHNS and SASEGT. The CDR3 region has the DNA TGTGCCGTGAGGAGCGGGGGGGCAGATACGCAGTATTTT. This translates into CAVRSGGADTQYF.

The CDR3: CAWNEPGQVFFGANVLTF. In DNA form, the CDR3 reads TGTGCCTGGAACGAGCCGGGACAGGTGTTCTTTGGGGCCAACGTCCTGACTTTC. The rearrangement joins TRBV30 to TRBJ2-6, with TRBD1 identical over 8 bases. The CDR3 runs 18 residues. Germline lookup yields CDR1 GTSNPN and CDR2 SVGIG (reference sequence). J lost 3 bases, V lost 4 bases, and 14 bases had no gene match.

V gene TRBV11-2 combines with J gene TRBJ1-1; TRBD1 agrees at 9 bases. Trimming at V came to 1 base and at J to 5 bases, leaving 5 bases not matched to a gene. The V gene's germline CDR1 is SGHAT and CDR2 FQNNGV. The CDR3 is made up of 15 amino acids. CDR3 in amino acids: CASSLGDRVETEAFF. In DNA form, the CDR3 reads TGTGCCAGCAGCTTAGGGGACAGGGTGGAGACTGAAGCTTTCTTT.

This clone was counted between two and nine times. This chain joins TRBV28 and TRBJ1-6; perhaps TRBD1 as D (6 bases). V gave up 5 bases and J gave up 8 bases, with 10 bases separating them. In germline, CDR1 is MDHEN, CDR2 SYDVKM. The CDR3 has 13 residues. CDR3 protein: CASSPNRDSPLHF. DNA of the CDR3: TGTGCCAGCAGTCCCAACAGGGATTCACCCCTCCACTTT.

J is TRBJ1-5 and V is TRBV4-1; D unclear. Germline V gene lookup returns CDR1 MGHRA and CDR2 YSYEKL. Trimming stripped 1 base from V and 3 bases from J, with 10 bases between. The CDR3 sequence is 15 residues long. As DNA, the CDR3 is TGCGCCAGCAGCCAAGGGACGGTCCCCAATCAGCCCCAGCATTTT. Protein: CASSQGTVPNQPQHF.

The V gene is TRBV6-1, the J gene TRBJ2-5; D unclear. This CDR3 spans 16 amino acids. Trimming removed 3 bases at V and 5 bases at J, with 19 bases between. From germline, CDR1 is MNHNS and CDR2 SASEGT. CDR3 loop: CASSDPRPGFKETQYF. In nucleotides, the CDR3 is TGTGCCAGCAGTGACCCTCGGCCGGGTTTCAAGGAGACCCAGTACTTC.

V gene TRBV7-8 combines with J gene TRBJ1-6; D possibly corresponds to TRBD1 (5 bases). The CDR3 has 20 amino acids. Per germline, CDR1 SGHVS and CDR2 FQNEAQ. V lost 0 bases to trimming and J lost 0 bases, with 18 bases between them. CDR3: CASSLAPPSQGASYNSPLHF. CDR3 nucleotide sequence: TGTGCCAGCAGCTTAGCTCCCCCAAGCCAGGGAGCCTCCTATAATTCACCCCTCCACTTT.

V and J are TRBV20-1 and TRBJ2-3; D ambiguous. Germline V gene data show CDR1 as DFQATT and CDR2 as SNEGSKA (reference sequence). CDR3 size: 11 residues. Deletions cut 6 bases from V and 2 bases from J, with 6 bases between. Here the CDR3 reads CSALVTDTQYF. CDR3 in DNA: TGCAGTGCCCTTGTCACAGATACGCAGTATTTT.